The clone carrying this TCR beta chain has more than one count but fewer than ten. Antigen: not known. The data stem from a study of T-cell memory formation after mild COVID-19. In the study overall: TCR clustering was largely donor specific.

Study-level findings and limits: Later expanders leaned toward CD4+, whereas clones contracting from day 15 to 85 were balanced CD4/CD8.

Germline V gene lookup returns CDR1 SEHNR and CDR2 FQNEAQ (reference sequence). CDR3 size: 16 residues. Trimming removed 4 bases from V and 0 bases from J, with 12 bases in between. TCRdb re-called the 5' RACE reads through MiXCR, storing one row per CDR3 protein. The table records 500,000 to 600,000 distinct CDR3 sequences, 15% to 20% of them present only once. V usage is TRBV7-9 and J usage is TRBJ2-2; D not certain. The sample comprised PBMCs or a T cell subset sorted from them (not recorded which). This clonotype originated in an adult woman who had mild COVID-19 (a few samples of this study predate the infection). Cell type and time point are not known. CDR3 DNA: TGTGCCAGCAGCTCCAACGGACGGTCGAACACCGGGGAGCTGTTTTTT. Translation: CASSSNGRSNTGELFF.